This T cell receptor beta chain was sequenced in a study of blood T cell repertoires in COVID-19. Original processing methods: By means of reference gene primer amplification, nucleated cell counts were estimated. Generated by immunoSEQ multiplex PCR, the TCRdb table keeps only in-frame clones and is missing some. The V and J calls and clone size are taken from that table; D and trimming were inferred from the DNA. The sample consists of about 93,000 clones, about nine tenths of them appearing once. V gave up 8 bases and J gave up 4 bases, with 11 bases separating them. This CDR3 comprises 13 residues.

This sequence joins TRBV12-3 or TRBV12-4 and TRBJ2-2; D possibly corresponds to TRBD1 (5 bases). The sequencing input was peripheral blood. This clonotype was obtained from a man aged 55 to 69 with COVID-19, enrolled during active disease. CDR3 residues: CASRGQGTGELFF. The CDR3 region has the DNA TGTGCCAGCCGTGGTCAGGGCACCGGGGAGCTGTTTTTT.